This T cell receptor (beta chain) was sequenced for a study of patients and donors after allogeneic stem cell transplantation. TCRdb reprocessed the RT-PCR reads with MiXCR, giving one entry per CDR3 protein. Here the sample spans about 960,000 distinct CDR3 sequences, roughly 18% being singletons. Germline V CDR1 and CDR2: SGHVT, SQSDAQ. The CDR3 has 14 amino acids. Trimming pared 5 bases from V and 2 bases from J, leaving 13 bases between. The sequence came from a human donor who was either an allogeneic HSCT recipient or a stem cell or donor lymphocyte infusion donor (not recorded which). It is not recorded whose cells these are; they may come from a transplant donor. V gene TRBV7-4 combines with J gene TRBJ2-7; D might be TRBD1 (6 bases). What was sequenced was blood, either unsorted or a sorted T cell fraction (not recorded which). The CDR3 here is CASSGQPLTYEQYF. The CDR3 nucleotides read TGTGCCAGCAGCGGACAGCCTCTAACCTACGAGCAGTACTTC.